The following is a T cell receptor (beta chain) sequence with its context. The data were taken from a study of blood T cell repertoires in COVID-19. The CDR3 has 16 residues. Germline loops: CDR1 MDHEN, CDR2 SYDVKM. Trimming took off 3 bases at V and 2 bases at J, with 14 bases between the two ends. Profiled with immunoSEQ multiplex PCR; TCRdb holds only in-frame clones, not every one. The sample consists of roughly 310,000 clones, roughly 88% of them appearing once. The TCR comes from a woman aged 45-65 years with active or convalescent COVID-19. The V call is TRBV28, the J call TRBJ1-5, with D perhaps matching TRBD1 (5 bases). Sequencing input: peripheral blood. Here the CDR3 reads CASSFRQPGGNQPQHF. The CDR3 coding sequence is TGTGCCAGCAGTTTTAGACAGCCTGGGGGCAATCAGCCCCAGCATTTT.